This TCR beta chain emerged from a study of CD8 T cells in ankylosing spondylitis. Notes on the study in general: Blood from ankylosing spondylitis patients appeared to carry a characteristic roughly eight-variant TCR beta motif. A subset of motif variants has previously been described in the synovial fluid and blood of reactive arthritis. From matched ankylosing spondylitis synovial fluid, disease-linked clones were reportedly recovered at significantly enriched levels.

Each TCR beta library was made by quantitative 5'-RACE that incorporated molecular barcodes. TCRdb re-called the 5' RACE reads through MiXCR, storing one row per CDR3 protein. The table has fewer than 750,000 distinct CDR3 sequences, over 15% seen once. Trimming left V 4 bases short and J 1 base short, with 13 bases between. The CDR3 runs 15 residues. Germline V CDR1 and CDR2: SGHAT, FQDESV (reference sequence). Details on this clonotype: Its specificity is unknown.

This sequence originates from a male donor with ankylosing spondylitis. V is TRBV11-1 and J is TRBJ1-1; D unclear. The sequenced material came from blood, either unsorted or a sorted T cell fraction (not recorded which). CDR3 bases: TGTGCCAGCAGCTCCCGGCTGGAGGGGAACACTGAAGCTTTCTTT. This translates into CASSSRLEGNTEAFF.